This T cell receptor (beta chain) is drawn from a study of blood T cell repertoires in COVID-19. V lost 5 bases and J lost 8; bases outside the gene matches: 3. The length of the CDR3 is 13 residues. Germline assignment: CDR1 SGHDN and CDR2 FVKESK. Assay used: immunoSEQ multiplex PCR; TCRdb lists only in-frame clones, some missing. The table shows 250,000 to 350,000 clones, with around 88% occurring only once. The sequence came from a woman between 50 and 59 years old with acute or convalescent COVID-19. The chain links TRBV14 to TRBJ2-1; 10 bases map to TRBD2. The specimen was peripheral blood. As DNA, the CDR3 is TGTGCCAGCAGCAGAAGCGGGAGGGATGAGCAGTTCTTC. Amino acid sequence: CASSRSGRDEQFF.